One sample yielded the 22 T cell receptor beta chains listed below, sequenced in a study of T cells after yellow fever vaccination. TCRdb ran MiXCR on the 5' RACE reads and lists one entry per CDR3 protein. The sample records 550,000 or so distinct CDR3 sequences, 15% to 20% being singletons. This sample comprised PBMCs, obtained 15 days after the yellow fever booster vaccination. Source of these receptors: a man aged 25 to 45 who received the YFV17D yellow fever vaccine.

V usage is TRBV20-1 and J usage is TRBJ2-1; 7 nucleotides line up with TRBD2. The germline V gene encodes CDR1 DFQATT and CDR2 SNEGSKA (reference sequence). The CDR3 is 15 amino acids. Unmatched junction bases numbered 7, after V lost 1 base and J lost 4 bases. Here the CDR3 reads CSARGGSSRYNEQFF. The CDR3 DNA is TGCAGTGCTAGAGGCGGGAGTAGCCGTTACAATGAGCAGTTCTTC.

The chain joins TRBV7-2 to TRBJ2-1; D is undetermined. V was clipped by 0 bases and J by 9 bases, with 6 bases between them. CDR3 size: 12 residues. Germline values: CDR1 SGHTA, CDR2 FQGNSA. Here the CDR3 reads CASSLALGEQFF. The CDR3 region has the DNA TGTGCCAGCAGCTTAGCCTTAGGTGAGCAGTTCTTC.

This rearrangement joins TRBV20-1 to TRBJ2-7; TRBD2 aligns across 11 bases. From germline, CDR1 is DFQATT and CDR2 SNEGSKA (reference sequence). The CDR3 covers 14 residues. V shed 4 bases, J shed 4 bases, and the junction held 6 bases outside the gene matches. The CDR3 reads CSAIRTSGYYEQYF. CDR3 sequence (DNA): TGCAGTGCTATTAGGACTAGCGGGTATTACGAGCAGTACTTC.

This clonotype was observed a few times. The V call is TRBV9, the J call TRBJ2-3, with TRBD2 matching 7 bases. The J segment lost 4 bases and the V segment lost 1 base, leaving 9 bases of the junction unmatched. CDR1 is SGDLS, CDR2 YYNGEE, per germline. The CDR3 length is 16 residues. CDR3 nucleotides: TGTGCCAGCAGCGTAAATGAGGGAGGGCCTTCAGATACGCAGTATTTT. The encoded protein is CASSVNEGGPSDTQYF. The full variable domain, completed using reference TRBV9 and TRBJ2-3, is DSGVTQTPKHLITATGQRVTLRCSPRSGDLSVYWYQQSLDQGLQFLIQYYNGEERAKGNILERFSAQQFPDLHSELNLSSLELGDSALYFCASSVNEGGPSDTQYFGPGTRLTVL.

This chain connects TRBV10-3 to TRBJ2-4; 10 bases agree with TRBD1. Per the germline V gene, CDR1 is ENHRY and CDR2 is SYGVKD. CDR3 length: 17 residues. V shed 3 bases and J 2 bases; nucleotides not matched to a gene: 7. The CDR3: CAISEPTGGTTKNIQYF. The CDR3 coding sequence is TGTGCCATCAGTGAACCGACAGGGGGCACCACCAAAAACATTCAGTACTTC.

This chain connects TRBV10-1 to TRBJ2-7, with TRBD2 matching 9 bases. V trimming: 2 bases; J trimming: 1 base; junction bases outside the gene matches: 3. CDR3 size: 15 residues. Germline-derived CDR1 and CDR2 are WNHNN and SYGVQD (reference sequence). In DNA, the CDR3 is TGCGCCAGCAGTGAGGTAGCGGGAGTGTCCTACGAGCAGTACTTC. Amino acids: CASSEVAGVSYEQYF.

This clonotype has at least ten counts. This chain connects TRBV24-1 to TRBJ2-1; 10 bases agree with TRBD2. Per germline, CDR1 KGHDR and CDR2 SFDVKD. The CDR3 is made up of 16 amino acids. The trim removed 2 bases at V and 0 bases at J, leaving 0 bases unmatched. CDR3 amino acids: CATSDSSGSSYNEQFF. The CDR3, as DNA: TGTGCCACCAGTGATTCTAGCGGGAGCTCCTACAATGAGCAGTTCTTC.

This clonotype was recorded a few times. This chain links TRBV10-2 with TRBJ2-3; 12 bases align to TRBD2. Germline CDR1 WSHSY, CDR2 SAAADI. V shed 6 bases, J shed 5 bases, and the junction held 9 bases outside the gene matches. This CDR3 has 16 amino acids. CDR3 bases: TGCGCCAGCAGCGGACCGGGACTAGCGGGTATAGATACGCAGTATTTT. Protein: CASSGPGLAGIDTQYF.

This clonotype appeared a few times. The DNA for the CDR3 is TGTGCCAGCAGGGAACTGAGCCTTGGGGAAAAACTGTTTTTT. It codes for CASRELSLGEKLFF. The chain uses TRBV12-3 or TRBV12-4 and TRBJ1-4; the D is unclear. V lost 6 bases and J 8 bases, leaving 16 bases between the germline ends. The CDR3 has 14 residues.

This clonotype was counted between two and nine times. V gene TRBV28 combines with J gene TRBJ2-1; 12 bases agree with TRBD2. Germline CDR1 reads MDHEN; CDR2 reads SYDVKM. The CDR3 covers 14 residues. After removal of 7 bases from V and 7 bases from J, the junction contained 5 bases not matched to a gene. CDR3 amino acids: CASITSGGWNEQFF. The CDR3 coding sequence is TGTGCCAGCATTACTAGCGGGGGGTGGAATGAGCAGTTCTTC.

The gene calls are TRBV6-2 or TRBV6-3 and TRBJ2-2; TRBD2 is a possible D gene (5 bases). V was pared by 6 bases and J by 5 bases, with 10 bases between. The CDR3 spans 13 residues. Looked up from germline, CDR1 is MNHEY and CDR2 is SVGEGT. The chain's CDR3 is CASRVRRTGELFF. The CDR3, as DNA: TGTGCCAGCAGGGTTAGGAGGACCGGGGAGCTGTTTTTT.

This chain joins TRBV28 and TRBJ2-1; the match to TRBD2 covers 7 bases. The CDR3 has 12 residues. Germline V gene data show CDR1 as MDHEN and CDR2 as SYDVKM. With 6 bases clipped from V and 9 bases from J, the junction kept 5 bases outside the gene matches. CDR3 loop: CASRSRLAEQFF. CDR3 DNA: TGTGCCAGCAGGTCCCGACTAGCTGAGCAGTTCTTC.

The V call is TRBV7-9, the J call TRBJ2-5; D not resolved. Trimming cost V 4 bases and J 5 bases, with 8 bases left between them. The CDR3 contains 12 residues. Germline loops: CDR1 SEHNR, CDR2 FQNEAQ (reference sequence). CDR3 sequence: CASSSPEETQYF. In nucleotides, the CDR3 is TGTGCCAGCAGCTCCCCTGAGGAGACCCAGTACTTC.

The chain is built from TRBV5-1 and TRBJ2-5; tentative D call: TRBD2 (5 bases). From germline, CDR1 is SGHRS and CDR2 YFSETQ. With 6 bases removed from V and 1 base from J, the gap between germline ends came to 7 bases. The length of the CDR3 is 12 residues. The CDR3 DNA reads TGCGCCAGCACAGCGGTCCAAGAGACCCAGTACTTC. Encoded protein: CASTAVQETQYF.

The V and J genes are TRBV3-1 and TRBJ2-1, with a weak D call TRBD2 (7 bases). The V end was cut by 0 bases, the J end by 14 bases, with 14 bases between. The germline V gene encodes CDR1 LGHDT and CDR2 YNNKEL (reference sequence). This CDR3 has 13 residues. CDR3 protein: CASSQDTGGREFF. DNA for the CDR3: TGTGCCAGCAGCCAAGATACGGGGGGCCGAGAGTTCTTC.

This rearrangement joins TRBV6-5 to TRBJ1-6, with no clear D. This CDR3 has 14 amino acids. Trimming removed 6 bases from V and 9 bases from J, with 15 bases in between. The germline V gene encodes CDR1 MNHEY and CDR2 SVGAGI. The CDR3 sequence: CASSYIGSGSPLHF. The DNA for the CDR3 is TGTGCCAGCAGCTATATAGGATCGGGTTCACCCCTCCACTTT.

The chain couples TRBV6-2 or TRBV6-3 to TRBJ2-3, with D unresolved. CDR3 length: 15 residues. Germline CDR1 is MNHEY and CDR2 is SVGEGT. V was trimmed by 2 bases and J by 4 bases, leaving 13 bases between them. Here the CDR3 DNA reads TGTGCCAGCAGTTACGGGCCCCGTGGGGCAGATACGCAGTATTTT. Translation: CASSYGPRGADTQYF.

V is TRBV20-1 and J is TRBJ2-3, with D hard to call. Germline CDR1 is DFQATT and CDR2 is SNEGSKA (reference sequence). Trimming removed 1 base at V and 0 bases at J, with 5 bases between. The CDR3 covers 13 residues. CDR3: CSARVQSTDTQYF. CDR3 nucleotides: TGCAGTGCTAGAGTCCAAAGCACAGATACGCAGTATTTT.

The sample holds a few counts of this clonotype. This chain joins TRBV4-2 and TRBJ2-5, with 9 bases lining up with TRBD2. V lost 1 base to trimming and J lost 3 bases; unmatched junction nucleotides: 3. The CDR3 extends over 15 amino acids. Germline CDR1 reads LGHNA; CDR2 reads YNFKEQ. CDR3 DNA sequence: TGTGCCAGCAGCCAAGCCGGGACTAGCAAAGAGACCCAGTACTTC. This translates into CASSQAGTSKETQYF.

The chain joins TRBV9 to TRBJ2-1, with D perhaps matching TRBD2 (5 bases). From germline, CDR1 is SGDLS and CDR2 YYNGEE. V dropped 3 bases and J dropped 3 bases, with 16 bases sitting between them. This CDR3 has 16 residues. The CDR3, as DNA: TGTGCCAGCAGCGCAAGCGGACGGCCGGACTACAATGAGCAGTTCTTC. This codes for CASSASGRPDYNEQFF.

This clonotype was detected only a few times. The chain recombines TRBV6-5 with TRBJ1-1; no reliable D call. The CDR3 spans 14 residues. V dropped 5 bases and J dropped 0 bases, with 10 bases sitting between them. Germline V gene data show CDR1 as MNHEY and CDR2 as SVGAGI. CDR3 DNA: TGTGCCAGCAGTAGCTGGAGTGTGAACACTGAAGCTTTCTTT. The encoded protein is CASSSWSVNTEAFF.

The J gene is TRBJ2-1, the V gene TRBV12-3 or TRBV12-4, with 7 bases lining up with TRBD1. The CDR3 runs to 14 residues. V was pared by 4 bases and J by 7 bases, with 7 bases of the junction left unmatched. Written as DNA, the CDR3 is TGTGCCAGCAGTTCACGGGGACAGCCGAATGAGCAGTTCTTC. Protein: CASSSRGQPNEQFF.